This T cell receptor beta chain appears in the sequencing data of a study of blood T cell repertoires in COVID-19. Study background: The United States, Italy and Spain were the sources of the acute and convalescent COVID-19 samples. PBMCs, B-cell-depleted T cells, or T cells were the source of the cDNA or gDNA that made up the material.

Study processing details: Amplification with reference gene primers provided the estimates of nucleated cell counts. The repertoire was sequenced with immunoSEQ multiplex PCR; TCRdb's copy has only in-frame clones and lacks some. V and J calls plus clone size are reproduced from that table; the DNA served to infer D and trimming. This table holds 96,000 or so clones, 90% to 95% found once. The sequenced sample was peripheral blood. This TCR was sampled from a man aged 55 to 70 with acute or convalescent COVID-19.

In DNA, the CDR3 is TGTGCCAGCAGGATCCAGGGTTTTTCACCCCTCCACTTT. Protein sequence: CASRIQGFSPLHF. The J gene is TRBJ1-6, the V gene TRBV2; TRBD1 might be the D (5 bases). Germline lookup yields CDR1 SNHLY and CDR2 FYNNEI. The CDR3 totals 13 residues. The V end was cut by 6 bases, the J end by 9 bases, with 12 bases between.